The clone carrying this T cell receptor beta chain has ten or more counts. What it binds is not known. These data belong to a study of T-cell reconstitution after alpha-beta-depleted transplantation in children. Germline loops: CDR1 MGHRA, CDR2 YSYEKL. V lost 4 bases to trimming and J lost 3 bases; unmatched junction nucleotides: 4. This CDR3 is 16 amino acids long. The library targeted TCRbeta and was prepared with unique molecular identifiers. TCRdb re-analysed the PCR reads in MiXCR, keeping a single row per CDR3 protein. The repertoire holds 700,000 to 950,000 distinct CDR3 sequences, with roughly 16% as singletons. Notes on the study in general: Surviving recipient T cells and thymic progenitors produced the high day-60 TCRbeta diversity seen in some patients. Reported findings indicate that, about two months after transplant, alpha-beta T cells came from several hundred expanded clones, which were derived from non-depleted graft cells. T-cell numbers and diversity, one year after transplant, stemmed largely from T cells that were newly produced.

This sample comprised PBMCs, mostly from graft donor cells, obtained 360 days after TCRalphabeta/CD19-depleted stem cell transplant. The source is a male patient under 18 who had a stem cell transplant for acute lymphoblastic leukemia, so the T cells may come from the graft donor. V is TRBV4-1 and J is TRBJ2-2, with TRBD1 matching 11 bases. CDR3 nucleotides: TGCGCCAGCAGCCCCGGACAGGGGGCGGACACCGGGGAGCTGTTTTTT. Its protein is CASSPGQGADTGELFF.